This TCR beta chain was captured by sequencing in a study of shared clonotypes between healthy human individuals (dated by TCRdb to 2018 to 2020). Background on the whole study: Three men and two women, aged 18 to 49 years, made up the cohort. Per donor, three plates each were used for CD4 naive and CD4 memory, two for CD8 naive, and one for CD8 memory. Blood TCR repertoires of a handful of healthy adults were deeply sequenced to estimate repertoire size and the extent of clonotype sharing between individuals. Different laboratories and diverse techniques were used to prepare libraries and sequence TCR repertoires, to increase sequencing depth and limit assay-specific biases. Each donor's leukapheresis produced roughly between roughly 0.85 and 10 billion PBMCs.

The full study reports these points: Because the study included only a small number of donors, the genetic and exposure-history diversity represented was limited. Clonotypes shared by all four sorted-subset donors showed higher generation probabilities than non-shared clonotypes. Naive subsets generally had larger estimated clonotype richness than memory subsets did. Sampling was restricted to blood, and TCR repertoires in tissue are likely to differ from TCR repertoires in blood. Sharing across a handful of donors was observed for roughly 5.4% of naive CD4, 3% to 3.5% of naive CD8, 2% to 2.5% of memory CD4, and roughly 0.4% of memory CD8 clonotypes. Rarefaction of sorted-subset datasets indicated incomplete sequencing despite the large sequencing depth. Pairwise subsampling led to the expectation that sequencing depth would affect the degree of clonotype sharing among donors.

TCR CDR3 regions were amplified from genomic DNA by multiplex PCR using the deep immunoSEQ assay. Extracted genomic DNA from each cell subset was distributed evenly across all wells of several immunoSEQ 96-well plates, and each plate was treated as a replicate. For sorted subsets, approximately 0.2 ug of genomic DNA, equivalent to 25,000 to 35,000 T cell genomes, went into each replicate PCR. Purified libraries were quantified with a Qubit 3.0 fluorometer, sized on a Bioanalyzer 2100, and re-quantified with the KAPA Library Quantification kit. Each immunoSEQ 96-well plate was sequenced on its own single-read 150-cycle Illumina NextSeq 550 flow cell. Per the authors' processing: The immunoSEQ output contained only junctional sequences without quality scores, so filtering could not match that applied to full-length reads. Sequences were annotated with PyIR, a Python wrapper for IgBLAST v1.9, using IMGT germline references to assign V/J genes and CDR3. Any read was removed if the V/J assignment was weak (E-value above 1e-6), the CDR3 was missing, or the read contained stop codons, out-of-frame junctions, or ambiguous translated residues. V3J clonotypes were defined as sequences sharing the same inferred V gene, J gene, and CDR3 amino acid sequence. Percentage overlap between repertoires was calculated by dividing the number of shared unique clonotypes by the size of the smaller repertoire. RTK rarefaction, the Chao1 estimator, and Recon v2.1 estimates of unobserved clonotypes were used to assess repertoire richness. OLGA was used to compute generation probabilities for all TCRbeta clonotypes that the gDNA method yielded from four donors. TCRdb holds this immuneACCESS table with in-frame rearrangements only. Some clones are missing; in checked studies, unresolved V genes explain under half, and the rest has no known cause. V, J and clone size derive from that table, while D and trimming were established from the DNA sequence. Across this sample there are approximately 1.5 million clones, with 95% to 99% seen only once. The top ten clones comprise roughly 0.45% of the sample.

The donors were healthy, HIV-negative adults with no recently reported acute infections or vaccinations. Only Caucasian adults living in Nashville, Tennessee, USA were represented among the donors. Magnetic negative selection was used to enrich CD4+ T cells, after which naive cells were positively selected on CD45RA and the negative fraction became the memory subset. After blood collection by leukapheresis, PBMCs were isolated using Ficoll-Histopaque density gradient centrifugation and then cryopreserved in the vapor phase of liquid nitrogen. Analytical flow cytometry was used to check the purity and quantity of every magnetically sorted T cell population. Genomic DNA was isolated from each sorted fraction and quantified by UV absorbance on a Nanodrop 2000c. V loses 1 base of germline sequence and J loses 2 bases, and the interval between the two ends is 15 bases. The CDR3 sequence holds 16 residues, the cysteine and phenylalanine included. Solely the CDR3 DNA is kept, with 48 bases framed from the first base. From a lookup of the germline V gene, CDR1 and CDR2 are KGHSH and LQKENI.

For this clone: The antigen it recognizes is unknown. Within one base of it there is no much larger clone, and no base qualities were kept.

The V gene is TRBV18 and the J gene is TRBJ2-7, with the D gene call left open. The TCR comes from a man between 25 and 39 years old in good health. The specimen was naive CD4+ T cells sorted from blood. This specimen's cell subset or site label, interpreted: CD45RA+ positively selected. The CDR3 here reads CASSPLPVNSPYEQYF. The sequence in DNA is TGTGCCAGCTCACCACTTCCAGTAAATTCCCCCTACGAGCAGTACTTC.